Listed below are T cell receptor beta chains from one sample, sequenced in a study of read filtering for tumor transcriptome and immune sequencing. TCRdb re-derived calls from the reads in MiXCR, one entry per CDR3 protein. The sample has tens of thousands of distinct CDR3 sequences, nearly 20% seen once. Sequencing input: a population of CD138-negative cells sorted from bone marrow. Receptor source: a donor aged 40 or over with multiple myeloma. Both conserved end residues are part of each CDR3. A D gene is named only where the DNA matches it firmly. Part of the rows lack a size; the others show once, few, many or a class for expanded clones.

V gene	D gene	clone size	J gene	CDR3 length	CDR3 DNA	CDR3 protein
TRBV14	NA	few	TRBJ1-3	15	TGTGCCAGCAGCCAGACGACAGGAATTGGAAACACCATATATTTT	CASSQTTGIGNTIYF
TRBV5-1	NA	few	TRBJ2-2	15	TGCGCCAGCAGCTTTAGTTGGCTTCGGACCGGGGAGCTGTTTTTT	CASSFSWLRTGELFF
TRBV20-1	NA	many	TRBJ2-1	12	TGCAGTGCTTCCGACTTGTACAATGAGCAGTTCTTC	CSASDLYNEQFF
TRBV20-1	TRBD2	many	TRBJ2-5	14	TGCAGTGCTAGAGCCTGGACTAGCCTGGAGACCCAGTACTTC	CSARAWTSLETQYF
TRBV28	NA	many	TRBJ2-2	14	TGTGCCAGCAGTTTATGGTCCGACCAAGGGGAGCTGTTTTTT	CASSLWSDQGELFF
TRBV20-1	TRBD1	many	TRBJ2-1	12	TGCAGTGCTTTATTAGCAGGGGGTGAGCAGTTCTTC	CSALLAGGEQFF
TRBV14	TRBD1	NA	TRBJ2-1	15	TGTGTCAGCAGCCCTCAACAGGGGGGATACAATGAGCAGTTCTTC	CVSSPQQGGYNEQFF
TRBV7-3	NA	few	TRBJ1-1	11	TGTGCCAGCAGCTTGCTTTGGGATGTTTTCTTT	CASSLLWDVFF
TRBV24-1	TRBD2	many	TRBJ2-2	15	TGTGCCACCAGCCTAGCGGCGGCGAACACCGGGGAGCTGTTTTTT	CATSLAAANTGELFF
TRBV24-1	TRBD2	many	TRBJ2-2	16	TGTGCCACCCGTCCTAGCGGGAACGTTGCCACCGGGGAGCTGTTTTTT	CATRPSGNVATGELFF
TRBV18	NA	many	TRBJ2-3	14	TGTGCCAGCTCACCACTCGAAAAGGCGGATACGCAGTATTTT	CASSPLEKADTQYF
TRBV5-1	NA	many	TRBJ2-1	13	TGCGCCAGCAGCTTGGGCTACGTCGATGAGCAGTTCTTC	CASSLGYVDEQFF
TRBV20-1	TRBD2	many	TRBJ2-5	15	TGCAGTGCTAGAGATCGAGTCTCTAGCGGAGAGACCCAGTACTTC	CSARDRVSSGETQYF
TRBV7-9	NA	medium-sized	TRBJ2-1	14	TGTGCCAGCAGCGCGCTTGGACTATTTAATGAGCAGTTCTTC	CASSALGLFNEQFF
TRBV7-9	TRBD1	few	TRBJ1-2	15	TGTGCCAGCAGCCTAACGGACAGGGTTTTCTATGGCTACACCTTC	CASSLTDRVFYGYTF
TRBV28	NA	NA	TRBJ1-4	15	TGTGCCAGCAGTGGGGCGATCAGGGATCTGGAAAAACTGTTTTTT	CASSGAIRDLEKLFF
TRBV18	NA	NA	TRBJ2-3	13	TGTGCCAGCTCACCCGTAGGGGGAGATACGCAGTGTTTT	CASSPVGGDTQCF
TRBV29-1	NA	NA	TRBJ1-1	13	TGCGGCGTCACAAATTTGGCGAACACTGAAACTTTCTTT	CGVTNLANTETFF
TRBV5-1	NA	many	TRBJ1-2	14	TGCGCCAGCAGCTTGACTTCTGTTAACTATGGCTACACCTTC	CASSLTSVNYGYTF
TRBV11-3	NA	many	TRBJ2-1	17	TGTGCCAGCAGCCGTATTGACGGTAAAAGCTCCTACAATGAGCAGTTCTTC	CASSRIDGKSSYNEQFF
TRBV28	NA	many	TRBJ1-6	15	TGTGCCAGCAGCCCCCTCGGTGGCCCTGCTAGGTCCCTCCACTTT	CASSPLGGPARSLHF
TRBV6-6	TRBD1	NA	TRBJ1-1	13	TGTGCCAGCAGCTCGACAGGGACCACTGAAGCTTTCTTT	CASSSTGTTEAFF
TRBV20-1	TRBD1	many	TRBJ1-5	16	TGCAGTGCGACCGGGACAGCTCCTTATAGCAATCAGCCCCAGCATTTT	CSATGTAPYSNQPQHF